This T cell receptor beta chain was found in a study of blood T cell repertoires in COVID-19. Study details: Samples came from the United States, Italy and Spain, spanning acute and convalescent COVID-19. PBMCs, B-cell-depleted T cells, or T cells provided the cDNA or gDNA that made up the material.

Germline values: CDR1 MGHDK, CDR2 SYGVNS. This CDR3 contains 15 residues. V lost 8 bases and J lost 0; bases outside the gene matches: 7. Authors' data handling: Amplification of reference gene primers provided the estimated nucleated cell counts. Only in-frame clones appear in the TCRdb table, and some are missing; sequencing was by immunoSEQ multiplex PCR. V and J calls and clone size are given by that table; D and trimming were obtained from the DNA. The table has approximately 240,000 clones, 84% seen once. This chain joins TRBV25-1 and TRBJ2-1, with 7 bases identical to TRBD2. The sample consisted of peripheral blood. The TCR originated in a man aged 50 to 59 with acute or convalescent COVID-19. The CDR3 coding sequence is TGTGCCAGCCGTCGGCTAGCGGCCTCCTACAATGAGCAGTTCTTC. It codes for CASRRLAASYNEQFF.